The clone carrying this TCR beta chain was observed many times. This record comes from a study of T cells in Graves' hyperthyroidism and ophthalmopathy. The CDR3 consists of 12 residues. V lost 7 bases to trimming and J lost 3 bases, with 12 bases between them. The germline V gene has CDR1 SQVTM and CDR2 ANQGSEA. Amplification of TCR beta CDR3 regions was performed using RNA transcripts as template. HTBI primers drove first-round RT-PCR of the TCR CDR3. TCRdb ran MiXCR on the multiplex PCR reads and lists one entry per CDR3 protein. The sample holds about 290,000 distinct CDR3 sequences; roughly 13% are singletons and the top ten take approximately 7.9%.

Sequenced: blood. This TCR was recovered from a woman in her 40s with Graves' hyperthyroidism. This rearrangement joins TRBV29-1 to TRBJ2-5, with D uncertain. The CDR3 region is CSAVGREETQYF. CDR3 nucleotides: TGCAGCGCCGTGGGCCGGGAAGAGACCCAGTACTTC.